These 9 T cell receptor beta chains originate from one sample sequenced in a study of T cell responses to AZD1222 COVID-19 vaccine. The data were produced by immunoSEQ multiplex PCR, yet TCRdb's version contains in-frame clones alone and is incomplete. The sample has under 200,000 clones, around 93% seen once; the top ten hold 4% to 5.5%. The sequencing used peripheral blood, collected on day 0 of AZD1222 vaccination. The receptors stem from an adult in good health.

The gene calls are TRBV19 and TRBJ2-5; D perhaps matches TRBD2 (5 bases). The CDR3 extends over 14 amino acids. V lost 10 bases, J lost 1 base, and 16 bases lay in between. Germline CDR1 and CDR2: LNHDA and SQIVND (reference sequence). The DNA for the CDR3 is TGTGCCACCGCCCGGGGAGAGAGCCAAGAGACCCAGTACTTC. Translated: CATARGESQETQYF.

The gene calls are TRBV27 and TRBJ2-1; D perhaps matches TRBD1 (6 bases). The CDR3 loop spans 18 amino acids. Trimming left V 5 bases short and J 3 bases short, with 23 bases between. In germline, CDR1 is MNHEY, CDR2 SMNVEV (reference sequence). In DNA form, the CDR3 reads TGTGCCAGCAGTACGACCCCCCGACAGGCCGACCTCTACAATGAGCAGTTCTTC. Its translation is CASSTTPRQADLYNEQFF.

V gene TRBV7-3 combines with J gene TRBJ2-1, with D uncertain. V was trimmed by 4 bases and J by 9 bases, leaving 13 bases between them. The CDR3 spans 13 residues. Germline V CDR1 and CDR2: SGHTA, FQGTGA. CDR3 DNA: TGTGCCAGCAGCTCGCGGCCGCAGAGTGAGCAGTTCTTC. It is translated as CASSSRPQSEQFF.

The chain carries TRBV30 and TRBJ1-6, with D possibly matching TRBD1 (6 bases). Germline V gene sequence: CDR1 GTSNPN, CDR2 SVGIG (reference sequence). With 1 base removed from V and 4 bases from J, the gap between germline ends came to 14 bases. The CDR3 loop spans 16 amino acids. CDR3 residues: CAWSELLDSYNSPLHF. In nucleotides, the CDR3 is TGTGCCTGGAGTGAACTCCTGGACAGTTATAATTCACCCCTCCACTTT.

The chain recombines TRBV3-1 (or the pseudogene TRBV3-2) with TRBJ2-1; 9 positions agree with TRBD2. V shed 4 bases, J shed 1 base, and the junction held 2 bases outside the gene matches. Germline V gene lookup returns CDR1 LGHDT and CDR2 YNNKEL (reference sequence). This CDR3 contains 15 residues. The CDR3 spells CASSRSGSSYNEQFF. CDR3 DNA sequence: TGTGCCAGCAGCCGTAGCGGGAGTTCCTACAATGAGCAGTTCTTC.

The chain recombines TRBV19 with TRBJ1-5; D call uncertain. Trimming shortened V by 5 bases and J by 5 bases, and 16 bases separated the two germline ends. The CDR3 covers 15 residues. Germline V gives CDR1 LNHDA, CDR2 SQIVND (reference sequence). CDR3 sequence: CASSDRAGMDQPQHF. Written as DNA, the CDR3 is TGTGCCAGTAGTGACCGGGCGGGGATGGATCAGCCCCAGCATTTT.

In DNA form, the CDR3 reads TGCGCCAGCAGCTTGGCCCCGACAGGGGAAGGCACTGAAGCTTTCTTT. It specifies CASSLAPTGEGTEAFF. This chain links TRBV5-1 with TRBJ1-1, with 8 bases matching TRBD1. Germline V gene data show CDR1 as SGHRS and CDR2 as YFSETQ. This CDR3 spans 16 amino acids. J was trimmed by 4 bases and V by 0 bases; bases with no gene match: 8.

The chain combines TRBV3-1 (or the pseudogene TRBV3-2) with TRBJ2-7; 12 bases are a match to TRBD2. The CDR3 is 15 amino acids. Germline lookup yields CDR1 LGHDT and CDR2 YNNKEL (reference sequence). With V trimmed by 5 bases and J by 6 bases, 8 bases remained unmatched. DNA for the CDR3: TGTGCCAGCAGCGACCGACTAGCGGGAGCGGGCGAGCAGTACTTC. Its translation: CASSDRLAGAGEQYF.

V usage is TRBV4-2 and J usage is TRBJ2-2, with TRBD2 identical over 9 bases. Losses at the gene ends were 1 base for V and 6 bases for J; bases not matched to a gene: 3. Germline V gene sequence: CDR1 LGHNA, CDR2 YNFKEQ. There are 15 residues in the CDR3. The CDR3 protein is CASSQGGTSSGELFF. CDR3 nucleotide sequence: TGTGCCAGCAGCCAAGGTGGGACTAGCTCCGGGGAGCTGTTTTTT.